The TCR beta chain described here comes from a study of T cells in Graves' hyperthyroidism and ophthalmopathy. This CDR3 region has 16 residues. Germline V gives CDR1 SEHNR, CDR2 FQNEAQ (reference sequence). Germline trimming cut 6 bases from V and 5 bases from J; bases unmatched to any gene: 9. If no ophthalmopathy progression occurred within 18 months, Graves' hyperthyroidism was stable. Patients aged 18 to 65 had newly diagnosed hyperthyroidism of under 2 months' duration. Amplified TCR beta CDR3 regions came from RNA transcripts. The HTBI primer set drove a first-round RT-PCR of the TCR CDR3. TCRdb fed the multiplex PCR reads into MiXCR, producing one record per CDR3 protein. The table lists 92,000 or so distinct CDR3 sequences, around 50% of them singletons.

This receptor was obtained from a middle-aged woman with Graves' hyperthyroidism. The chain is built from TRBV7-9 and TRBJ2-5; 13 bases map to TRBD2. The source material was blood. The CDR3 loop is CASSYGLAGVRETQYF. CDR3 DNA: TGTGCCAGCAGTTACGGACTAGCGGGAGTCAGGGAGACCCAGTACTTC.